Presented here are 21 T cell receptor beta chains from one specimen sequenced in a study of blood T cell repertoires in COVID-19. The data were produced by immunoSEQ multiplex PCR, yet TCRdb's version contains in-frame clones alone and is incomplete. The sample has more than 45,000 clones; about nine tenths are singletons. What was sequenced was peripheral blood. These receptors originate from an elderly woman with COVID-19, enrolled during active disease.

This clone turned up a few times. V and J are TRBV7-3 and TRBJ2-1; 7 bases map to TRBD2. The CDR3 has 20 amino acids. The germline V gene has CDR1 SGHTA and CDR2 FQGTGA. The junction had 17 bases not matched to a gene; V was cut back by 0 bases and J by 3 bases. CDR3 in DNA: TGTGCCAGCAGCTTAACGTTAGGGCGGGGGACCGATCGGGGCTACAATGAGCAGTTCTTC. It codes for CASSLTLGRGTDRGYNEQFF.

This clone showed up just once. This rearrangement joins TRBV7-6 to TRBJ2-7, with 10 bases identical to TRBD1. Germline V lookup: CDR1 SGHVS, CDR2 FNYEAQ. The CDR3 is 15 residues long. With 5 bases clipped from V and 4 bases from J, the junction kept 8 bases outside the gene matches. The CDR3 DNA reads TGTGCCAGCAGCGTCACCGGACAGGGGGTTTACGAGCAGTACTTC. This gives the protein CASSVTGQGVYEQYF.

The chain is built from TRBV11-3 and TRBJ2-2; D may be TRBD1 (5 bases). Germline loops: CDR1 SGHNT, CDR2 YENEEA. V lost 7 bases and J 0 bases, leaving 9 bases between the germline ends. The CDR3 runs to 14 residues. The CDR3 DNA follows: TGTGCCAGCACAGGGAATCCGAACACCGGGGAGCTGTTTTTT. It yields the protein CASTGNPNTGELFF.

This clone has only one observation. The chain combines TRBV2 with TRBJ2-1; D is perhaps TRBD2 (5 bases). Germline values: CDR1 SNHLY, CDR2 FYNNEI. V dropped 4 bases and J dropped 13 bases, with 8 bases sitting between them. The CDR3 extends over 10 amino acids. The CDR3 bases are TGTGCCAGCAGTGGGACTCACCAGTTCTTC. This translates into CASSGTHQFF.

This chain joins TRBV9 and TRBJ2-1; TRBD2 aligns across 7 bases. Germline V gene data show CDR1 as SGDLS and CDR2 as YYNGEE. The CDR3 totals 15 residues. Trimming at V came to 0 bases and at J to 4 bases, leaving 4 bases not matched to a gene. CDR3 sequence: CASSVVAGEYNEQFF. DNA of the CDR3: TGTGCCAGCAGCGTAGTTGCGGGAGAGTACAATGAGCAGTTCTTC.

The CDR3 protein is CASSIGGNGGHQPQHF. The CDR3, as DNA: TGTGCCAGTAGTATAGGTGGGAACGGGGGGCATCAGCCCCAGCATTTT. The chain has TRBV19 and TRBJ1-5, with TRBD1 as a possible D gene (6 bases). Germline CDR1 LNHDA, CDR2 SQIVND (reference sequence). This CDR3 comprises 16 residues. V was trimmed by 1 base and J by 5 bases, leaving 15 bases between them.

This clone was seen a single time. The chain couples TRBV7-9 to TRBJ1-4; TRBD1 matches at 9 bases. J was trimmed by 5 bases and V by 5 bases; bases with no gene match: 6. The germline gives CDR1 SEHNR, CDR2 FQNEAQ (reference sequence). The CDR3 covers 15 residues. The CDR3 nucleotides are TGTGCCAGCAGCCTTCGGACAGGGGCAAATGAAAAACTGTTTTTT. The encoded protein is CASSLRTGANEKLFF.

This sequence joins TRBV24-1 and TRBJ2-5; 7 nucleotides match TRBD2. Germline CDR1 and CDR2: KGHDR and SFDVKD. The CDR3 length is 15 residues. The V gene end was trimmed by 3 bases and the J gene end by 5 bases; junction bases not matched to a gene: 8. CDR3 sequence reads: CATSDPTSPLETQYF. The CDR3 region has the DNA TGTGCCACCAGTGATCCGACTAGCCCTTTGGAGACCCAGTACTTC.

Here the CDR3 reads CASSGTGGRSYEQYF. In DNA, the CDR3 is TGTGCCAGCAGCGGCACAGGGGGGCGCTCCTACGAGCAGTACTTC. The rearrangement links TRBV5-4 to TRBJ2-7, with 8 bases lining up with TRBD1. J lost 0 bases, V lost 4 bases, and 6 bases had no gene match. The CDR3 contains 15 residues. CDR1 and CDR2 (germline): SGHNT, YYREEE (reference sequence).

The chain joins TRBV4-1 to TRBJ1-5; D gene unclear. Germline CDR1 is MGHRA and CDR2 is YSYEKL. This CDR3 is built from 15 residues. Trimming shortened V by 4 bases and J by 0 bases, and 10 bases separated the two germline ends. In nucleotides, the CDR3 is TGCGCCAGCAGCCGAGGCACTTATAGCAATCAGCCCCAGCATTTT. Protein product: CASSRGTYSNQPQHF.

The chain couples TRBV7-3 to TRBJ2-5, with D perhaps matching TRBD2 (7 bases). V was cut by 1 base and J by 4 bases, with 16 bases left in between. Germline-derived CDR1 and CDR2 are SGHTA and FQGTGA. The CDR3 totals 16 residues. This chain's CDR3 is CASSLSPRGLTETQYF. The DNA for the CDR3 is TGTGCCAGCAGCTTAAGTCCGCGGGGGCTGACAGAGACCCAGTACTTC.

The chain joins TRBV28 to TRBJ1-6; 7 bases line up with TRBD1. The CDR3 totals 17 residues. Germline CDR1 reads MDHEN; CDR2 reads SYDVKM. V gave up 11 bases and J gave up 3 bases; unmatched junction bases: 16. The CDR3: CAANRGPPRDYNSPLHF. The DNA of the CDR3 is TGTGCCGCTAACAGGGGCCCCCCAAGGGACTATAATTCACCCCTCCACTTT.

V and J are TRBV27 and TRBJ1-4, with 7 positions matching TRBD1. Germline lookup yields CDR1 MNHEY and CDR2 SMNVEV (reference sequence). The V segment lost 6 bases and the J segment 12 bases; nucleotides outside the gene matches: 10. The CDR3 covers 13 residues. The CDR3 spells CASRQGGSVQLFF. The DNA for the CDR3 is TGTGCCAGCAGACAAGGGGGCAGTGTCCAACTGTTTTTT. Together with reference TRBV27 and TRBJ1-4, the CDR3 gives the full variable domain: EAQVTQNPRYLITVTGKKLTVTCSQNMNHEYMSWYRQDPGLGLRQIYYSMNVEVTDKGDVPEGYKVSRKEKRNFPLILESPSPNQTSLYFCASRQGGSVQLFFGSGTQLSVL.

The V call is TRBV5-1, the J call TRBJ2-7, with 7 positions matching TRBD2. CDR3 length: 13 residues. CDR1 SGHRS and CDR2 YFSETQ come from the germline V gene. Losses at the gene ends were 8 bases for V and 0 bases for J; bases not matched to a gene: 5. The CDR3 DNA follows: TGCGCCAGTGGGGGGGGGAACTCCTACGAGCAGTACTTC. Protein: CASGGGNSYEQYF. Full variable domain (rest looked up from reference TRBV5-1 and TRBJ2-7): KAGVTQTPRYLIKTRGQQVTLSCSPISGHRSVSWYQQTPGQGLQFLFEYFSETQRNKGNFPGRFSGRQFSNSRSEMNVSTLELGDSALYLCASGGGNSYEQYFGPGTRLTVT.

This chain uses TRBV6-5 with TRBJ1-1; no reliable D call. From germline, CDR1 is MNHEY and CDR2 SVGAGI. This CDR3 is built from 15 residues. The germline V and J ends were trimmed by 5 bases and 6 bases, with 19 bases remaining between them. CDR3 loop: CASSPLTGRLSEAFF. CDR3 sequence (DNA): TGTGCCAGCAGTCCACTAACCGGGAGGTTATCTGAAGCTTTCTTT.

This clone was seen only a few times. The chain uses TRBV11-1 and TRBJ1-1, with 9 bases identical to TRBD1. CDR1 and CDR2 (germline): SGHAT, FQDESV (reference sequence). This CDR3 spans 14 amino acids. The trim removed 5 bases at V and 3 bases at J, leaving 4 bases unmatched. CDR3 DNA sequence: TGTGCCAGCAGCCCAACAGGGGGCTACACTGAAGCTTTCTTT. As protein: CASSPTGGYTEAFF.

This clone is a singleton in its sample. This CDR3 is CASRPGGGTYNEQFF. DNA for the CDR3: TGCGCCAGCAGGCCCGGGGGGGGGACGTACAATGAGCAGTTCTTC. The rearrangement links TRBV10-1 to TRBJ2-1; 8 bases map to TRBD2. Trimming at V came to 6 bases and at J to 4 bases, leaving 8 bases not matched to a gene. The germline V gene encodes CDR1 WNHNN and CDR2 SYGVQD (reference sequence). This CDR3 spans 15 amino acids.

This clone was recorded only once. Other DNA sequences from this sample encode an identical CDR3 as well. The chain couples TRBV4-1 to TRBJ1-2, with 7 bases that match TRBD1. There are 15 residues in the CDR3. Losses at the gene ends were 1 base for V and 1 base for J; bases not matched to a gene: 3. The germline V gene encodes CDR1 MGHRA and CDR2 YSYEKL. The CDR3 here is CASSQGTGVNYGYTF. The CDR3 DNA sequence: TGCGCCAGCAGCCAAGGGACAGGCGTTAACTATGGCTACACCTTC.

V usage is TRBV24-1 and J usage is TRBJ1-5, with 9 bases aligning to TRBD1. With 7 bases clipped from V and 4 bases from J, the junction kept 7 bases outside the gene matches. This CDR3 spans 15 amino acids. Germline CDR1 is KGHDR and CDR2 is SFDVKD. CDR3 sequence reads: CATSLTGGGNQPQHF. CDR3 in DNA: TGTGCCACCAGCCTGACAGGGGGTGGAAATCAGCCCCAGCATTTT.

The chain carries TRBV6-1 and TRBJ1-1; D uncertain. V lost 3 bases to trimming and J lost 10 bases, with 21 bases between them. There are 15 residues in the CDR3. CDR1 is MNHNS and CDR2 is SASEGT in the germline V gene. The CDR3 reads CASSDIRRTRRGAFF. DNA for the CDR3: TGTGCCAGCAGTGATATTCGGAGGACCAGACGAGGAGCTTTCTTT.

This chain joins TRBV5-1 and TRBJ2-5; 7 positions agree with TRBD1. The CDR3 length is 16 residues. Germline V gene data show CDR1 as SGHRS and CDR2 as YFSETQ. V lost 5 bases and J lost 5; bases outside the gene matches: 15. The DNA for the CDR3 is TGCGCCAGCAGGTATGGGACAGCCAAGTCGCTGGAGACCCAGTACTTC. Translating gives CASRYGTAKSLETQYF.